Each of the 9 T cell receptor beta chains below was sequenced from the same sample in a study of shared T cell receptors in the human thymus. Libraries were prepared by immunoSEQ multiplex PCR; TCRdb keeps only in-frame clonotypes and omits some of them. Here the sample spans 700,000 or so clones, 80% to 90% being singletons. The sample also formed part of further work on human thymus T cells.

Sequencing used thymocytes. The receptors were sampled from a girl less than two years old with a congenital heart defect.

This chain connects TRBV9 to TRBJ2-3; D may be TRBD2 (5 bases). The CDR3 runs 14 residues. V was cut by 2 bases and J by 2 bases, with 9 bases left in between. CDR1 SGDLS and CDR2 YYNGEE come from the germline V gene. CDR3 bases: TGTGCCAGCAGCGTTATGCGGGCCACAGATACGCAGTATTTT. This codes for CASSVMRATDTQYF.

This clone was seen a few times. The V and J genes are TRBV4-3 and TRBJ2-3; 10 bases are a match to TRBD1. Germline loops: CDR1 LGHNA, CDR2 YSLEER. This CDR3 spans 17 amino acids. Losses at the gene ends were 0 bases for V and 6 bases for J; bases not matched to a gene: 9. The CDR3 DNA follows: TGCGCCAGCAGCCAAGATCTCCGACAGGGGGCAAGGGATACGCAGTATTTT. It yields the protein CASSQDLRQGARDTQYF.

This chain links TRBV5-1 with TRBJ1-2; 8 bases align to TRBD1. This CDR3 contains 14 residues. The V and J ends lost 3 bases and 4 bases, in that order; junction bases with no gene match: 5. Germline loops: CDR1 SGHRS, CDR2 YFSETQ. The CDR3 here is CASSWAGTGYGYTF. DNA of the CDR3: TGCGCCAGCAGCTGGGCCGGGACAGGCTATGGCTACACCTTC. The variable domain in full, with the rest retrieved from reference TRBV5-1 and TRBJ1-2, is KAGVTQTPRYLIKTRGQQVTLSCSPISGHRSVSWYQQTPGQGLQFLFEYFSETQRNKGNFPGRFSGRQFSNSRSEMNVSTLELGDSALYLCASSWAGTGYGYTFGSGTRLTVV.

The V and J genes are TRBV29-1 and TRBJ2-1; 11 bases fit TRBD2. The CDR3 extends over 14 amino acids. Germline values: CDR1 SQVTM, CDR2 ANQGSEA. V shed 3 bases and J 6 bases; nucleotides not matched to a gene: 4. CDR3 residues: CSVETSGVPNEQFF. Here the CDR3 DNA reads TGCAGCGTTGAGACTAGCGGGGTCCCCAATGAGCAGTTCTTC.

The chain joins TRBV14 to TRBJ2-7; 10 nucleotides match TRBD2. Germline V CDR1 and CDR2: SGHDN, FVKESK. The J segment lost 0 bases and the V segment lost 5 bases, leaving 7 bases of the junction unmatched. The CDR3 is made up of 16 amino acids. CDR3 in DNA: TGTGCCAGCAGCTTCCGTTTAGCGGGGGGCTCCTACGAGCAGTACTTC. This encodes CASSFRLAGGSYEQYF.

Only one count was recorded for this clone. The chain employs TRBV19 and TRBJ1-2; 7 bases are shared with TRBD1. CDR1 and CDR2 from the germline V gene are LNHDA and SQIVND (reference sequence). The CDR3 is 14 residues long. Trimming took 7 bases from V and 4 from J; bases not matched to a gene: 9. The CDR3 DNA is TGTGCCAGTACCTTAAAATGGGACAGCTATGGCTACACCTTC. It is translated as CASTLKWDSYGYTF.

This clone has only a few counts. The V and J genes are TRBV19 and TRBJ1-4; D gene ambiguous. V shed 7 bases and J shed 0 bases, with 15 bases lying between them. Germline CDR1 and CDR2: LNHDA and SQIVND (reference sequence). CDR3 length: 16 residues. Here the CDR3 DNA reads TGTGCCAGTACCGGAGAACCAACTGCAACTAATGAAAAACTGTTTTTT. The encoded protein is CASTGEPTATNEKLFF. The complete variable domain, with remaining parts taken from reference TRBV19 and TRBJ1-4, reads DGGITQSPKYLFRKEGQNVTLSCEQNLNHDAMYWYRQDPGQGLRLIYYSQIVNDFQKGDIAEGYSVSREKKESFPLTVTSAQKNPTAFYLCASTGEPTATNEKLFFGSGTQLSVL.

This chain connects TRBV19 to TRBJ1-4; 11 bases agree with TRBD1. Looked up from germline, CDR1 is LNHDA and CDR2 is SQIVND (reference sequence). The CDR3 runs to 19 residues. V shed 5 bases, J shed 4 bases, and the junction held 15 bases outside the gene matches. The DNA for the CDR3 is TGTGCCAGTAGTGTGTGCAACGGGACAGGGGGTGTACGTAATGAAAAACTGTTTTTT. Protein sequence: CASSVCNGTGGVRNEKLFF.

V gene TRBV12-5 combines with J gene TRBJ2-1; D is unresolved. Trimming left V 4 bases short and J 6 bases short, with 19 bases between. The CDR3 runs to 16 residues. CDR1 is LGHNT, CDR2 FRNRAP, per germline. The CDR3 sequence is CASGSEPGSRVNEQFF. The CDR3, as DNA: TGTGCTAGTGGTTCTGAGCCCGGGTCCCGTGTCAATGAGCAGTTCTTC. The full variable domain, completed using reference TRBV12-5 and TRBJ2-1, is DARVTQTPRHKVTEMGQEVTMRCQPILGHNTVFWYRQTMMQGLELLAYFRNRAPLDDSGMPKDRFSAEMPDATLATLKIQPSEPRDSAVYFCASGSEPGSRVNEQFFGPGTRLTVL.